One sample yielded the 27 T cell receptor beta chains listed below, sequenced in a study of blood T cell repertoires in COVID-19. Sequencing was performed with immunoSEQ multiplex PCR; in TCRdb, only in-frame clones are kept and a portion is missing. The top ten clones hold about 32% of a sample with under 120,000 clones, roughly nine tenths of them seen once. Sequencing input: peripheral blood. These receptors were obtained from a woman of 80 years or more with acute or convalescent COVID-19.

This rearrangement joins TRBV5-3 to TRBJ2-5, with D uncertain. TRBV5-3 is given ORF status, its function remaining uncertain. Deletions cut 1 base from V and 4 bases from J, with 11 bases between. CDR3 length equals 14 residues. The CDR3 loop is CARSLSIPGETQYF. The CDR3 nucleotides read TGTGCCAGAAGCTTGTCCATACCGGGAGAGACCCAGTACTTC.

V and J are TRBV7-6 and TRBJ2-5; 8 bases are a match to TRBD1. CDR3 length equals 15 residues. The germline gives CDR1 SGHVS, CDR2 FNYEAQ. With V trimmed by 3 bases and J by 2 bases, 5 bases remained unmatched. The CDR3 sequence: CASSLGTGPQETQYF. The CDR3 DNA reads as TGTGCCAGCAGCTTGGGGACAGGTCCTCAAGAGACCCAGTACTTC.

CDR3 sequence: CASILAAKQYF. DNA of the CDR3: TGTGCCAGCATCCTGGCGGCAAAGCAGTACTTC. The V call is TRBV6-5, the J call TRBJ2-7; D is uncertain. The germline V gene has CDR1 MNHEY and CDR2 SVGAGI. V was pared by 7 bases and J by 8 bases, with 12 bases between. This CDR3 comprises 11 residues.

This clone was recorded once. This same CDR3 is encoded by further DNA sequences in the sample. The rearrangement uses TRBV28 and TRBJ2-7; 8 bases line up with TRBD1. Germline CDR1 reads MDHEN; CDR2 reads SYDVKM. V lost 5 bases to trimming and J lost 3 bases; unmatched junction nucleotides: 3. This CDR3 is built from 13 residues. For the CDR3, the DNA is TGTGCCAGCAGTCCTGACAGGGGCTACGAGCAGTACTTC. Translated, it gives CASSPDRGYEQYF.

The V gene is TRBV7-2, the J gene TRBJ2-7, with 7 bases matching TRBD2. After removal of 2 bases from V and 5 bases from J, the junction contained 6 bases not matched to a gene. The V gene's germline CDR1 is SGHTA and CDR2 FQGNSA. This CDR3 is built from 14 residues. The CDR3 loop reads CASSLSGGNNEQYF. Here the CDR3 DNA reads TGTGCCAGCAGCTTATCCGGGGGGAACAACGAGCAGTACTTC. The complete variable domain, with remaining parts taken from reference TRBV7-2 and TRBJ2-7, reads GAGVSQSPSNKVTEKGKDVELRCDPISGHTALYWYRQSLGQGLEFLIYFQGNSAPDKSGLPSDRFSAERTGGSVSTLTIQRTQQEDSAVYLCASSLSGGNNEQYFGPGTRLTVT.

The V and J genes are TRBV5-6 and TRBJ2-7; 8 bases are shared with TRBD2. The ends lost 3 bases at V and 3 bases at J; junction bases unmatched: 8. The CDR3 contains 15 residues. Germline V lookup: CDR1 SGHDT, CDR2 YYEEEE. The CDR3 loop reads CASSSVERGLYEQYF. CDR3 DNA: TGTGCCAGCAGCTCCGTAGAGCGGGGGCTCTACGAGCAGTACTTC.

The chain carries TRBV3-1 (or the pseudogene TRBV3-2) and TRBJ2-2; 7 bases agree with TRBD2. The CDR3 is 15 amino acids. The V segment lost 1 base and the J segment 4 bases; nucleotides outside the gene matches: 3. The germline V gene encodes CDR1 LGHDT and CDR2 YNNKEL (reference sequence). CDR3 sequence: CASSQGLAVTGELFF. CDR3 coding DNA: TGTGCCAGCAGCCAAGGACTAGCAGTCACCGGGGAGCTGTTTTTT.

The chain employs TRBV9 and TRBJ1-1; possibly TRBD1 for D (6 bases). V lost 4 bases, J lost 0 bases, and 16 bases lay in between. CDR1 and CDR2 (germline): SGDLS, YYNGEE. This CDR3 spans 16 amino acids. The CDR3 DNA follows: TGTGCCAGCAGCCCGGCGACAGGCCTGGTGAACACTGAAGCTTTCTTT. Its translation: CASSPATGLVNTEAFF.

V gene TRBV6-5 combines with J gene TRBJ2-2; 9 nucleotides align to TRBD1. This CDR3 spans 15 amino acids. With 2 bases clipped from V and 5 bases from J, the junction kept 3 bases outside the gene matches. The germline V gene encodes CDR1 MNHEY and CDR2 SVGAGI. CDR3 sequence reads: CASSYGTGITGELFF. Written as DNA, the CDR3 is TGTGCCAGCAGTTACGGGACAGGGATTACCGGGGAGCTGTTTTTT.

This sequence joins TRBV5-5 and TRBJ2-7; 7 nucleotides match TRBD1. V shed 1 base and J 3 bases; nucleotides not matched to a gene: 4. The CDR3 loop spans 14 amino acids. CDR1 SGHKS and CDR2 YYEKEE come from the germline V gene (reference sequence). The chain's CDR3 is CASSLRQGYYEQYF. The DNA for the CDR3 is TGTGCCAGCAGCTTGAGACAGGGTTACTACGAGCAGTACTTC.

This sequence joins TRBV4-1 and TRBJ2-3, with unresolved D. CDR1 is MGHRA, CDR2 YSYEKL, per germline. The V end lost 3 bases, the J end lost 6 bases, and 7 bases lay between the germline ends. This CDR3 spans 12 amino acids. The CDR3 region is CASSQVQDTQYF. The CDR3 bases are TGCGCCAGCAGCCAGGTTCAGGATACGCAGTATTTT.

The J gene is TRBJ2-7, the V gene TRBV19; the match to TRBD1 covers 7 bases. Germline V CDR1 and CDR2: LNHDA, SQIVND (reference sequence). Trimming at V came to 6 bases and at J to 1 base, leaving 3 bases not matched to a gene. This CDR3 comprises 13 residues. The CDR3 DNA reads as TGTGCCAGTAGATCGGACAGGTCCTACGAGCAGTACTTC. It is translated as CASRSDRSYEQYF.

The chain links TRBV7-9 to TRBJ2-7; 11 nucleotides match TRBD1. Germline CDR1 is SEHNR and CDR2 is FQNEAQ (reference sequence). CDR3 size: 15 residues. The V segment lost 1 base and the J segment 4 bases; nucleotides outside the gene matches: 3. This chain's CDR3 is CASSLGTGGGYEQYF. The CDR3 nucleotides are TGTGCCAGCAGCTTAGGGACAGGGGGCGGGTACGAGCAGTACTTC.

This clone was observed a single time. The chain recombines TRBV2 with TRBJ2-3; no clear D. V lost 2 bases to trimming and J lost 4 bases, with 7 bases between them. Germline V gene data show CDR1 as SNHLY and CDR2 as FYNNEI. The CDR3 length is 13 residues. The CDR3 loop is CASSEPLSDTQYF. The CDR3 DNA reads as TGTGCCAGCAGTGAACCCCTATCAGATACGCAGTATTTT.

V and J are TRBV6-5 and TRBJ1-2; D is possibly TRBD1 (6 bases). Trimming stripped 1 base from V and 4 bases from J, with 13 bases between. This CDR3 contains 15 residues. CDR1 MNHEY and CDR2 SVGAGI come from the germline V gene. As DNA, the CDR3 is TGTGCCAGCAGTTACTTTACACAGGGTAGCTATGGCTACACCTTC. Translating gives CASSYFTQGSYGYTF.

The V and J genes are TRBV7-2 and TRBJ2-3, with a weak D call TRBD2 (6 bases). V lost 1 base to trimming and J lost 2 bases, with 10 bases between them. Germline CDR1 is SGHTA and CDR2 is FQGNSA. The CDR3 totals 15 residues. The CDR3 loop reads CASSLVSGVTDTQYF. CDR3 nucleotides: TGTGCCAGCAGCTTAGTTTCGGGGGTCACAGATACGCAGTATTTT.

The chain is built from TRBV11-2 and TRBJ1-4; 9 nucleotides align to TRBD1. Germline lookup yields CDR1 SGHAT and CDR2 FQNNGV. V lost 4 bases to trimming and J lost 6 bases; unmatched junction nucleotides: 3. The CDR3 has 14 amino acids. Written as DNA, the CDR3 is TGTGCCAGCAGCTGGGACAGGGATGATGAAAAACTGTTTTTT. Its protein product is CASSWDRDDEKLFF.

The CDR3 nucleotides are TGTGCCAGCAGCGTCCCTAGCGGGGGGATGTACGAGCAGTACTTC. Translating it yields CASSVPSGGMYEQYF. V usage is TRBV7-2 and J usage is TRBJ2-7; the match to TRBD2 covers 11 bases. CDR1 and CDR2 from the germline V gene are SGHTA and FQGNSA. CDR3 length: 15 residues. After removal of 5 bases from V and 4 bases from J, the junction contained 7 bases not matched to a gene. Together with reference TRBV7-2 and TRBJ2-7, the CDR3 gives the full variable domain: GAGVSQSPSNKVTEKGKDVELRCDPISGHTALYWYRQSLGQGLEFLIYFQGNSAPDKSGLPSDRFSAERTGGSVSTLTIQRTQQEDSAVYLCASSVPSGGMYEQYFGPGTRLTVT.

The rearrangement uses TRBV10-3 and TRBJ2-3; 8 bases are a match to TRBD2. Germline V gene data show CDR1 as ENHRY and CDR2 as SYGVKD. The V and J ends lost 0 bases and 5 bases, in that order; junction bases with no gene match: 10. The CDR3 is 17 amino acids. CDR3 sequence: CAISESRKGGTRDTQYF. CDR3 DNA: TGTGCCATCAGTGAGTCGAGGAAAGGCGGGACTAGAGATACGCAGTATTTT.

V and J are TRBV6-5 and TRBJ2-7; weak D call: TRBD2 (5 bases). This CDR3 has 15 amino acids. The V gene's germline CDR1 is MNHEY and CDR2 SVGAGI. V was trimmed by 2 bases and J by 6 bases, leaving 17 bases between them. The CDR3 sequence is CASSYGPPRGSEQYF. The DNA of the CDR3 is TGTGCCAGCAGTTACGGCCCGCCACGGGGTAGCGAGCAGTACTTC.

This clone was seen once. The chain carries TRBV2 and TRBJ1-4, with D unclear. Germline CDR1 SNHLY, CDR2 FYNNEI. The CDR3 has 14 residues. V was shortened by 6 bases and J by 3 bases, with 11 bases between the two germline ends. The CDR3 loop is CASSRGGSNEKLFF. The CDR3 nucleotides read TGTGCCAGCAGCCGAGGAGGTTCTAATGAAAAACTGTTTTTT.

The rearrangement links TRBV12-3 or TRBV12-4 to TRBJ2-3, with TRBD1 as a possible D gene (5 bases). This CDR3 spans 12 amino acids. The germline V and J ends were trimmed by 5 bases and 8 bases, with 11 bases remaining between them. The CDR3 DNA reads TGTGCCAGCAGTGCGACAGTGATTACGCAGTATTTT. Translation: CASSATVITQYF.

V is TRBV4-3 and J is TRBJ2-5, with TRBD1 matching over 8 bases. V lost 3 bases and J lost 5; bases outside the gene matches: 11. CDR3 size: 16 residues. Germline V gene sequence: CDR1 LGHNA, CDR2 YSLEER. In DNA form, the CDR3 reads TGCGCCAGCAGCCAGACCGGACAGGGCTGGGGTGAGACCCAGTACTTC. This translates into CASSQTGQGWGETQYF.

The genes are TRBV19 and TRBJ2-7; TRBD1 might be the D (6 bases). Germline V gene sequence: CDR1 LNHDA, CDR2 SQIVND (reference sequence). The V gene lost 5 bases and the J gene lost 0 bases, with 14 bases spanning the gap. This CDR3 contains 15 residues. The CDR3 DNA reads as TGTGCCAGTAGTTCCGGGACACTGAGCTCCTACGAGCAGTACTTC. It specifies CASSSGTLSSYEQYF.

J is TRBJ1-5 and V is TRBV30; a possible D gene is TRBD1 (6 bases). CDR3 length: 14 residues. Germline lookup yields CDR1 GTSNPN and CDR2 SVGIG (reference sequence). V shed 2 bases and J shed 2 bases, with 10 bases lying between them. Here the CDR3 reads CAWSLRGGNQPQHF. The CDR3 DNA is TGTGCCTGGAGTCTCAGGGGCGGCAATCAGCCCCAGCATTTT.

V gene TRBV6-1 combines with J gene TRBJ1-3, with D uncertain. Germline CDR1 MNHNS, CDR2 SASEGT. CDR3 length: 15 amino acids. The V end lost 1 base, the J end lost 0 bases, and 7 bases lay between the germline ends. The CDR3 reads CASSEGSGSGNTIYF. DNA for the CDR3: TGTGCCAGCAGTGAAGGATCGGGCTCTGGAAACACCATATATTTT.

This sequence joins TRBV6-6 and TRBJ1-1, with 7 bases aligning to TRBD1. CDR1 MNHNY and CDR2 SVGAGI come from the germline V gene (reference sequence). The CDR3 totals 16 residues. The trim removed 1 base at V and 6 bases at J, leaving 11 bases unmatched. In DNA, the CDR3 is TGTGCCAGCAGTTACTGGCAGGGGGATCAGAGGGCTGAAGCTTTCTTT. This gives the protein CASSYWQGDQRAEAFF.